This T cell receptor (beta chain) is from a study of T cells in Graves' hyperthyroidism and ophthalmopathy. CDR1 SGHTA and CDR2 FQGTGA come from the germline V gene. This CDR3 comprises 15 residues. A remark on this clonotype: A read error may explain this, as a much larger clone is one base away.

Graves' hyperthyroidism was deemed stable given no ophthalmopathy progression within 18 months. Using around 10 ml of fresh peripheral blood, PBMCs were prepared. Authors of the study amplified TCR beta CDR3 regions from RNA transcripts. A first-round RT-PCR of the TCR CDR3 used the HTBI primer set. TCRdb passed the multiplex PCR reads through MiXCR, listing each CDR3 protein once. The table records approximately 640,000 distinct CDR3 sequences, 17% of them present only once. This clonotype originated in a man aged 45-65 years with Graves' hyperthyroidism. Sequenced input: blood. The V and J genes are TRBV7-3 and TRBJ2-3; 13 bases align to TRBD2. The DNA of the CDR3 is TGTGCCAGCAGCCGACTAGCGGGGGGCACAGATACGCACTATTTT. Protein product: CASSRLAGGTDTHYF. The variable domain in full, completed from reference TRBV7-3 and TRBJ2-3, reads GAGVSQTPSNKVTEKGKYVELRCDPISGHTALYWYRQSLGQGPEFLIYFQGTGAADDSGLPNDRFFAVRPEGSVSTLKIQRTERGDSAVYLCASSRLAGGTDTHYFGPGTRLTVL.